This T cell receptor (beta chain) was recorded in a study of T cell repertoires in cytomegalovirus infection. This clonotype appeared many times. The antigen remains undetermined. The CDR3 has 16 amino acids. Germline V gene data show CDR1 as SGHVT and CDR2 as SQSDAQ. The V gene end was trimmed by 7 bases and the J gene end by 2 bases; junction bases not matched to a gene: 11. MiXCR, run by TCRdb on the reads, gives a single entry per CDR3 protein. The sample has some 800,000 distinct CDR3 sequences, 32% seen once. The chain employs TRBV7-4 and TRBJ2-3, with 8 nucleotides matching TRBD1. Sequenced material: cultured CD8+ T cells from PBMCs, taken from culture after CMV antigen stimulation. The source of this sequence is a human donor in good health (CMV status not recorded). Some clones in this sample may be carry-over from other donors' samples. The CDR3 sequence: CASNYTDRAYTDTQYF. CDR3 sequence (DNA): TGTGCCAGCAACTACACGGACAGGGCCTACACAGATACGCAGTATTTT.